The 32 T cell receptor beta chains below were found in one sample sequenced in a study of identical twins. TCRdb itself ran the 5' RACE reads through MiXCR, one entry per CDR3 protein. The sample shows 250,000 or so distinct CDR3 sequences, approximately 8.6% of them seen only once. The data were also submitted as part of a second study, on yellow fever vaccine responses in identical twins.

What was sequenced was CD8+ T cells sorted from blood. The source of these receptors is a woman aged 18 to 35 in good health.

Comment on this clonotype: A single base separates this from a much larger clone, so it may be a read error. The chain couples TRBV12-3 or TRBV12-4 to TRBJ2-3, with D maybe TRBD1 (6 bases). V was shortened by 6 bases and J by 1 base, with 17 bases between the two germline ends. The CDR3 spans 16 residues. CDR3 nucleotide sequence: TGTGCCAGCAGCCAACAAGTGGGGGCCGGCACAGATACGCAGTATTTT. Its translation: CASSQQVGAGTDTQYF.

This clonotype turned up a few times. The chain recombines TRBV5-6 with TRBJ1-2; a possible D gene is TRBD1 (5 bases). With 2 bases removed from V and 0 bases from J, the gap between germline ends came to 14 bases. Germline V lookup: CDR1 SGHDT, CDR2 YYEEEE. The CDR3 covers 16 residues. CDR3 residues: CASSFGTDAANYGYTF. As DNA, the CDR3 is TGTGCCAGCAGCTTCGGGACGGACGCCGCTAACTATGGCTACACCTTC.

The chain uses TRBV6-2 or TRBV6-3 and TRBJ2-7; D uncertain. V was clipped by 8 bases and J by 2 bases, with 10 bases between them. This CDR3 spans 12 amino acids. Germline V gene sequence: CDR1 MNHEY, CDR2 SVGEGT. The CDR3 loop is CASLEEPYEQYF. CDR3 coding DNA: TGTGCCAGCCTTGAGGAACCCTACGAGCAGTACTTC.

Many counts were recorded for this clonotype. The chain is built from TRBV7-9 and TRBJ2-1; possibly TRBD1 or TRBD2 for D (5 bases each). The V gene's germline CDR1 is SEHNR and CDR2 FQNEAQ (reference sequence). This CDR3 spans 14 amino acids. The V gene lost 6 bases and the J gene lost 5 bases, with 14 bases spanning the gap. The chain's CDR3 is CASSGGPADNEQFF. In DNA form, the CDR3 reads TGTGCCAGCAGTGGGGGTCCGGCCGACAATGAGCAGTTCTTC.

The sample holds many counts of this clonotype. V gene TRBV7-9 combines with J gene TRBJ1-3; D remains unclear. Germline lookup yields CDR1 SEHNR and CDR2 FQNEAQ (reference sequence). CDR3 size: 14 residues. The V end lost 2 bases, the J end lost 0 bases, and 5 bases lay between the germline ends. CDR3: CASSLMGSGNTIYF. CDR3 DNA sequence: TGTGCCAGCAGCTTAATGGGCTCTGGAAACACCATATATTTT.

This clonotype has just a few counts. This chain uses TRBV11-2 with TRBJ1-1; D gene unclear. Germline CDR1 is SGHAT and CDR2 is FQNNGV. This CDR3 spans 14 amino acids. Trimming shortened V by 7 bases and J by 4 bases, and 16 bases separated the two germline ends. CDR3 in DNA: TGTGCCAGCAACTATCGTGTTGGGTTCACTGAAGCTTTCTTT. Protein product: CASNYRVGFTEAFF.

V gene TRBV24-1 combines with J gene TRBJ2-4; D uncertain. Germline CDR1 KGHDR, CDR2 SFDVKD. Between the trimmed V and J ends, which lost 0 bases and 8 bases, there was a span of 4 bases. This CDR3 has 12 residues. CDR3 DNA: TGTGCCACCAGTGATTTGGGAGACATTCAGTACTTC. As protein: CATSDLGDIQYF.

This clonotype was seen many times. This chain connects TRBV4-3 to TRBJ2-7; D possibly corresponds to TRBD2 (5 bases). The CDR3 is 13 amino acids. CDR1 is LGHNA and CDR2 is YSLEER in the germline V gene. V lost 0 bases, J lost 6 bases, and 9 bases lay in between. The DNA of the CDR3 is TGCGCCAGCAGCCAAGATTCTGGAGGCGAGCAGTACTTC. Translation gives CASSQDSGGEQYF.

There are a few counts of this clonotype. The gene calls are TRBV2 and TRBJ2-7; D gene uncertain. Germline CDR1 is SNHLY and CDR2 is FYNNEI. The V gene lost 0 bases and the J gene lost 1 base, with 13 bases spanning the gap. The CDR3 is 16 residues long. CDR3 in amino acids: CASSEALGGSSYEQYF. CDR3 in DNA: TGTGCCAGCAGTGAAGCGCTTGGCGGATCATCCTACGAGCAGTACTTC.

V is TRBV7-8 and J is TRBJ1-6; D gene ambiguous. CDR1 and CDR2 from the germline V gene are SGHVS and FQNEAQ. The CDR3 is 17 residues long. Trimming took 2 bases from V and 7 from J, leaving 18 bases between them. The chain's CDR3 is CASSLSPSGPANSPLHF. In DNA form, the CDR3 reads TGTGCCAGCAGCTTATCCCCCTCGGGTCCCGCCAATTCACCCCTCCACTTT.

The chain uses TRBV24-1 and TRBJ2-3; 7 bases are shared with TRBD1. The J segment lost 4 bases and the V segment lost 0 bases, leaving 9 bases of the junction unmatched. This CDR3 has 17 residues. Germline V CDR1 and CDR2: KGHDR, SFDVKD. The CDR3 spells CATSDLFTGAHADTQYF. CDR3 nucleotide sequence: TGTGCCACCAGTGATTTGTTCACAGGGGCCCACGCAGATACGCAGTATTTT.

This clonotype occurred many times. The J gene is TRBJ2-3, the V gene TRBV12-3 or TRBV12-4; D unresolved. Trimming stripped 2 bases from V and 6 bases from J, with 12 bases between. There are 14 residues in the CDR3. The CDR3 DNA reads TGTGCCAGCAGTTTATCCCTGTCCCCGGATACGCAGTATTTT. It specifies CASSLSLSPDTQYF.

This clonotype was recorded a few times. The CDR3 nucleotides are TGTGCCAGCAGCTCTAGCGGGAGTTTCTCAGATACGCAGTATTTT. Translation: CASSSSGSFSDTQYF. The chain carries TRBV11-2 and TRBJ2-3, with 10 bases lining up with TRBD2. Germline CDR1 SGHAT, CDR2 FQNNGV. The CDR3 loop spans 15 amino acids. Unmatched junction bases numbered 5, after V lost 4 bases and J lost 4 bases.

This clonotype was seen a handful of times. This sequence joins TRBV7-6 and TRBJ2-5, with 11 bases matching TRBD2. Germline lookup yields CDR1 SGHVS and CDR2 FNYEAQ. Unmatched junction bases numbered 16, after V lost 4 bases and J lost 3 bases. This CDR3 spans 19 amino acids. CDR3 nucleotides: TGTGCCAGCAGCTCCGCCGTTTCGTCTAGCGGGAGGATGGAAGAGACCCAGTACTTC. Translation: CASSSAVSSSGRMEETQYF.

This clonotype was recorded many times. The chain joins TRBV6-1 to TRBJ2-5; D is unclear. V was trimmed by 5 bases and J by 1 base, leaving 11 bases between them. CDR1 is MNHNS and CDR2 is SASEGT in the germline V gene. The CDR3 runs to 14 residues. The CDR3, as DNA: TGTGCCAGCAGTCCTCTAGGGCCCCAAGAGACCCAGTACTTC. It is translated as CASSPLGPQETQYF.

This clonotype was recorded many times. The genes are TRBV12-3 or TRBV12-4 and TRBJ1-1; D might be TRBD1 (5 bases). The CDR3 runs to 14 residues. V shed 8 bases and J shed 4 bases, with 17 bases lying between them. The CDR3 DNA is TGTGCCAGCCACGGGAGTACAAGGGGCACTGAAGCTTTCTTT. Its protein product is CASHGSTRGTEAFF.

This clonotype was recorded at least ten times. The gene calls are TRBV27 and TRBJ1-2; D possibly corresponds to TRBD1 (6 bases). The CDR3 sequence is 14 residues long. Trimming left V 5 bases short and J 3 bases short, with 13 bases between. Germline V gene sequence: CDR1 MNHEY, CDR2 SMNVEV (reference sequence). The CDR3 protein is CASSNRATDYGYTF. The CDR3 coding sequence is TGTGCCAGCAGTAACAGGGCTACGGACTATGGCTACACCTTC.

This clonotype came up many times. The chain is built from TRBV27 and TRBJ2-7; D is possibly TRBD1 (7 bases). CDR1 and CDR2 from the germline V gene are MNHEY and SMNVEV (reference sequence). V was pared by 4 bases and J by 4 bases, with 14 bases between. The CDR3 loop spans 14 amino acids. The CDR3 nucleotides are TGTGCCAGCAGTTCAGGGGGAGGAATGTACGAGCAGTACTTC. Translating it yields CASSSGGGMYEQYF.

The chain uses TRBV10-1 and TRBJ2-7; D is undetermined. The CDR3 totals 13 residues. V shed 3 bases and J shed 0 bases, with 6 bases lying between them. Looked up from germline, CDR1 is WNHNN and CDR2 is SYGVQD (reference sequence). The CDR3 loop reads CASSDTSSYEQYF. The CDR3 DNA reads TGCGCCAGCAGTGATACCAGCTCCTACGAGCAGTACTTC.

This clonotype was seen at least ten times. The V and J genes are TRBV12-3 or TRBV12-4 and TRBJ2-3; D is perhaps TRBD1 or TRBD2 (6 bases each). Between the trimmed V and J ends, which lost 1 base and 2 bases, there was a span of 10 bases. The CDR3 is 15 amino acids. The CDR3 region has the DNA TGTGCCAGCAGTTTAGTTCCGGGGGCCACAGATACGCAGTATTTT. Encoded protein: CASSLVPGATDTQYF.

This clonotype was recorded at least ten times. The chain's CDR3 is CAISEFWGTEQYF. In DNA, the CDR3 is TGTGCCATCAGTGAGTTTTGGGGGACCGAGCAGTACTTC. V gene TRBV10-3 combines with J gene TRBJ2-7, with D tentatively TRBD1 or TRBD2 (5 bases each). CDR1 is ENHRY, CDR2 SYGVKD, per germline. The CDR3 extends over 13 amino acids. V lost 1 base and J 6 bases, leaving 10 bases between the germline ends.

The rearrangement links TRBV12-3 or TRBV12-4 to TRBJ2-7; 9 bases align to TRBD1. The CDR3 has 13 amino acids. Losses at the gene ends were 7 bases for V and 3 bases for J; bases not matched to a gene: 4. The CDR3 DNA is TGTGCCAGCACGGGACAGGGACACTACGAGCAGTACTTC. It specifies CASTGQGHYEQYF.

The J gene is TRBJ2-7, the V gene TRBV6-1; D possibly matches TRBD1 or TRBD2 (5 bases each). CDR3 length equals 15 residues. V gave up 7 bases and J gave up 0 bases, with 16 bases separating them. Germline CDR1 and CDR2: MNHNS and SASEGT. CDR3 residues: CASTLGTRSSYEQYF. Written as DNA, the CDR3 is TGTGCCAGCACCTTGGGGACCCGGAGCTCCTACGAGCAGTACTTC.

This clonotype was seen a few times. The chain recombines TRBV3-1 with TRBJ2-7; D might be TRBD2 (7 bases). Trimming removed 3 bases at V and 2 bases at J, with 20 bases between. The CDR3 length is 17 residues. The V gene's germline CDR1 is LGHDT and CDR2 YNNKEL (reference sequence). CDR3: CASSHASGGGEPYEQYF. CDR3 in DNA: TGTGCCAGCAGCCACGCCTCGGGGGGCGGGGAACCCTACGAGCAGTACTTC.

The J gene is TRBJ2-2, the V gene TRBV12-5; no firm D call. V lost 3 bases and J lost 0, with 8 bases in between. The CDR3 spans 15 residues. Germline CDR1 reads LGHNT; CDR2 reads FRNRAP. The CDR3: CASGLTGANTGELFF. In DNA form, the CDR3 reads TGTGCTAGTGGTTTAACTGGAGCGAACACCGGGGAGCTGTTTTTT.

This clonotype was found a few times. The V gene is TRBV4-3, the J gene TRBJ2-3; a possible D gene is TRBD2 (6 bases). CDR1 and CDR2 from the germline V gene are LGHNA and YSLEER. With 3 bases removed from V and 3 bases from J, the gap between germline ends came to 13 bases. The CDR3 sequence is 15 residues long. The CDR3 nucleotides are TGCGCCAGCAGCCAGCGAAGAAGCGGGACAGATACGCAGTATTTT. Translated: CASSQRRSGTDTQYF.

This clonotype was seen many times. The DNA of the CDR3 is TGTGCCAGCAGCCCCGGTCGGGGGAGGTCGGGGGAGCTGTTTTTT. It codes for CASSPGRGRSGELFF. The V call is TRBV6-1, the J call TRBJ2-2; a possible D gene is TRBD2 (6 bases). This CDR3 is 15 amino acids long. CDR1 and CDR2 from the germline V gene are MNHNS and SASEGT. V gave up 6 bases and J gave up 8 bases, with 19 bases separating them.

This clonotype was seen more than once but under ten times. The V and J genes are TRBV7-9 and TRBJ1-5, with D unclear. Germline-derived CDR1 and CDR2 are SEHNR and FQNEAQ (reference sequence). Between the trimmed V and J ends, which lost 1 base and 4 bases, there was a span of 11 bases. The CDR3 runs to 15 residues. CDR3 protein: CASSLGTELNQPQHF. The CDR3 DNA is TGTGCCAGCAGCTTAGGTACAGAACTGAATCAGCCCCAGCATTTT.

This clonotype was seen ten or more times. The chain carries TRBV5-1 and TRBJ2-7; D possibly corresponds to TRBD2 (6 bases). CDR3 length equals 15 residues. Germline values: CDR1 SGHRS, CDR2 YFSETQ. Trimming removed 4 bases at V and 0 bases at J, with 14 bases between. The CDR3 loop reads CASSLEGGISYEQYF. For the CDR3, the DNA is TGCGCCAGCAGCCTGGAGGGAGGTATCTCCTACGAGCAGTACTTC.

This clonotype occurred a few times. The V and J genes are TRBV27 and TRBJ2-3, with 14 positions matching TRBD2. Looked up from germline, CDR1 is MNHEY and CDR2 is SMNVEV (reference sequence). The CDR3 length is 18 residues. Losses at the gene ends were 0 bases for V and 1 base for J; bases not matched to a gene: 3. The CDR3 nucleotides read TGTGCCAGCAGTTTATCTCCGGGACTAGCGGGGGGCACAGATACGCAGTATTTT. Protein sequence: CASSLSPGLAGGTDTQYF.

This clonotype turned up a few times. The rearrangement joins TRBV7-2 to TRBJ2-1, with TRBD2 identical over 8 bases. Germline loops: CDR1 SGHTA, CDR2 FQGNSA. J lost 10 bases, V lost 5 bases, and 16 bases had no gene match. CDR3 length equals 16 residues. The CDR3 DNA reads as TGTGCCAGCAGCCCAACGAGACTAGCGCAAAAGGGGGAGCAGTTCTTC. Encoded protein: CASSPTRLAQKGEQFF.

This clonotype was recorded a few times. The chain recombines TRBV6-5 with TRBJ2-3; D might be TRBD1 or TRBD2, each matching 6 bases. CDR1 and CDR2 from the germline V gene are MNHEY and SVGAGI. The CDR3 contains 16 residues. Trimming took 2 bases from V and 3 from J, leaving 15 bases between them. CDR3 in amino acids: CASSYIRGAGTDTQYF. The CDR3 DNA is TGTGCCAGCAGTTACATCAGGGGCGCGGGGACAGATACGCAGTATTTT.